This T cell receptor (beta chain) was identified during a study of CD8 T cells in ankylosing spondylitis. Ten or more counts support this clonotype. What it recognizes is unknown. From the 5' RACE reads, TCRdb called clonotypes with MiXCR, one entry per CDR3 protein. The sample includes about 220,000 distinct CDR3 sequences, 10% to 13% seen only once; the top ten take around a fifth. Study results and limitations: Matched ankylosing spondylitis synovial fluid reportedly showed significant enrichment of disease-linked clones. Several of the motif variants were reported before in synovial fluid and blood from reactive arthritis.

Germline V gene data show CDR1 as KGHDR and CDR2 as SFDVKD. The V segment lost 9 bases and the J segment 4 bases; nucleotides outside the gene matches: 2. The CDR3 is made up of 13 amino acids. The sequenced material came from blood, either unsorted or a sorted T cell fraction (not recorded which). This chain joins TRBV24-1 and TRBJ2-1; 10 bases fit TRBD1. This TCR derives from a male donor with ankylosing spondylitis or in good health (not recorded which). In DNA form, the CDR3 reads TGTGCCACCGGGACAGGGGATTACAATGAGCAGTTCTTC. Translation: CATGTGDYNEQFF.